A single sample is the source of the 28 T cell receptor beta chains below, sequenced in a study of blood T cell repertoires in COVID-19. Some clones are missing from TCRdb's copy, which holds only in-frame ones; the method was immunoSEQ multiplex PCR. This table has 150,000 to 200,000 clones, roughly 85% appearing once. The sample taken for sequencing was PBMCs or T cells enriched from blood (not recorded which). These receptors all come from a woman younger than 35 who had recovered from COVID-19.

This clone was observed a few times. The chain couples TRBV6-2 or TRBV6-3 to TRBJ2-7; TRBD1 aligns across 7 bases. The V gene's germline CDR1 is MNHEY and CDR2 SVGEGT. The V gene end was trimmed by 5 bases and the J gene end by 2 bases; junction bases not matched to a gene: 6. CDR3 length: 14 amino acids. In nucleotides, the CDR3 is TGTGCCAGCAGTGGGCGACAGGGACCCTACGAGCAGTACTTC. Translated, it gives CASSGRQGPYEQYF.

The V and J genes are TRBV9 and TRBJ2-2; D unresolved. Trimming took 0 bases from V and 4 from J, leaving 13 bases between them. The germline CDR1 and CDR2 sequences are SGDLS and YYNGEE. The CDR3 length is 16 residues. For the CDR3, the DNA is TGTGCCAGCAGCGTAGGTTATGGGTCGGGCACCGGGGAGCTGTTTTTT. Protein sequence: CASSVGYGSGTGELFF. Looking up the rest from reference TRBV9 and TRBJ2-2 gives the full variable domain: DSGVTQTPKHLITATGQRVTLRCSPRSGDLSVYWYQQSLDQGLQFLIQYYNGEERAKGNILERFSAQQFPDLHSELNLSSLELGDSALYFCASSVGYGSGTGELFFGEGSRLTVL.

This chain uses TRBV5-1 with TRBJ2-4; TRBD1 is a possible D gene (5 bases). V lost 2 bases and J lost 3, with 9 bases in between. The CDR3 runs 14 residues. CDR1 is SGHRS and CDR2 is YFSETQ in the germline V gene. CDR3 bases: TGCGCCAGCAGCTTAGGGGTGAACAAAAACATTCAGTACTTC. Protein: CASSLGVNKNIQYF.

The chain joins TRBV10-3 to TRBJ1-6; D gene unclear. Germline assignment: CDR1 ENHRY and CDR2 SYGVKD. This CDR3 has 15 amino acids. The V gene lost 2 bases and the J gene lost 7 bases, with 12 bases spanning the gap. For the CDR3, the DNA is TGTGCCATCAGTGAGGCGGCGGCAGAAAATTCACCCCTCCACTTT. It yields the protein CAISEAAAENSPLHF.

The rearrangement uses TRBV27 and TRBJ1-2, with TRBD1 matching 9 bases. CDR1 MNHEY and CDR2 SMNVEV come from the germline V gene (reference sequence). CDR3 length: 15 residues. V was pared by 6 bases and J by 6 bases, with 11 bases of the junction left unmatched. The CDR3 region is CASREVDRGDNGYTF. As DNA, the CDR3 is TGTGCCAGCAGGGAGGTCGACAGGGGGGATAATGGCTACACCTTC.

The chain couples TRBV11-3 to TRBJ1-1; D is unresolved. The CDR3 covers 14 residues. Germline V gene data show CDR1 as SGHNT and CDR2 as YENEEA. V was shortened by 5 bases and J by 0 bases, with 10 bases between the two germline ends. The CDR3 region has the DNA TGTGCCAGCAGCCTCAGTACCTTGAACACTGAAGCTTTCTTT. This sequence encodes CASSLSTLNTEAFF.

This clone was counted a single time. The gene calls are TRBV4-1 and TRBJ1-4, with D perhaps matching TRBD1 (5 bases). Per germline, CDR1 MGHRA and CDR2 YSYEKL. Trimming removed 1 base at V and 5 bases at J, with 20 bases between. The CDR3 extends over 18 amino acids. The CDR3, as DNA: TGCGCCAGCAGCCAAGCTGGCCAACCGGGACGGGAGAATGAAAAACTGTTTTTT. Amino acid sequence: CASSQAGQPGRENEKLFF.

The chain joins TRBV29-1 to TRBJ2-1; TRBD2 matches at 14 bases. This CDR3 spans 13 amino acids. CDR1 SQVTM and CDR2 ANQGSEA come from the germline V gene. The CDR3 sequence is CSRTSGRTGEQFF. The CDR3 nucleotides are TGCAGTCGGACTAGCGGGAGGACCGGAGAGCAGTTCTTC.

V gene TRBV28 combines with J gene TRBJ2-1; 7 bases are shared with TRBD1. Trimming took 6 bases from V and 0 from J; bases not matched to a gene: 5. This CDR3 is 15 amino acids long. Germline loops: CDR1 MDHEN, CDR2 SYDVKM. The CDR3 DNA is TGTGCCAGCAGATCCTACAGGGGCTCCTACAATGAGCAGTTCTTC. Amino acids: CASRSYRGSYNEQFF.

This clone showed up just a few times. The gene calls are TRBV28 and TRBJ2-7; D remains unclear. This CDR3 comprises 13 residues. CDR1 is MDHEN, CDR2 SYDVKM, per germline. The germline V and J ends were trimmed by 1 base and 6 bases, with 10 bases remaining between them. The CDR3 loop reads CASSLLNLSEQYF. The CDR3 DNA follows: TGTGCCAGCAGTTTATTGAACCTAAGCGAGCAGTACTTC.

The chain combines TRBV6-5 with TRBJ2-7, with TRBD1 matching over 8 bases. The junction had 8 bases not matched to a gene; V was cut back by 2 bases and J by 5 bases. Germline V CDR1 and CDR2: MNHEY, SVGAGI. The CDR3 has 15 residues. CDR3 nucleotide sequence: TGTGCCAGCAGTTACGAAGGACAGGGAAGGGACGAGCAGTACTTC. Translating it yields CASSYEGQGRDEQYF.

The CDR3 DNA is TGTGCCAGCAGCAGGATTGGCACTGAAGCTTTCTTT. Protein sequence: CASSRIGTEAFF. J is TRBJ1-1 and V is TRBV6-5, with no clear D. Trimming left V 6 bases short and J 4 bases short, with 9 bases between. CDR3 length: 12 residues. Germline CDR1 is MNHEY and CDR2 is SVGAGI.

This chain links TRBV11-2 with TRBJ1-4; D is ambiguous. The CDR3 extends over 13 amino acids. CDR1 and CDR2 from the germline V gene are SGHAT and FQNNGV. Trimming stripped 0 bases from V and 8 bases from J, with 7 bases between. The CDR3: CASSLERREKLFF. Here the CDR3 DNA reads TGTGCCAGCAGCTTAGAGAGGCGCGAAAAACTGTTTTTT.

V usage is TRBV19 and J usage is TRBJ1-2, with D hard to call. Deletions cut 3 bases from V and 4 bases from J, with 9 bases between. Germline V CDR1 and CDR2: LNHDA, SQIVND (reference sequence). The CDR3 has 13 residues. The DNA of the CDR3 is TGTGCCAGTAGTATGGAGGGCTCCTATGGCTACACCTTC. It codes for CASSMEGSYGYTF.

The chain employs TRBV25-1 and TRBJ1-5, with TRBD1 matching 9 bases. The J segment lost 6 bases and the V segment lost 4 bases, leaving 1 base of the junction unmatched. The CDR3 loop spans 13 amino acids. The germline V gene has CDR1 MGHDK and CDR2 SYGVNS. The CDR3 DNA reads TGTGCCAGCAGTGGACAGGGGGGTCAGCCCCAGCATTTT. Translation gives CASSGQGGQPQHF.

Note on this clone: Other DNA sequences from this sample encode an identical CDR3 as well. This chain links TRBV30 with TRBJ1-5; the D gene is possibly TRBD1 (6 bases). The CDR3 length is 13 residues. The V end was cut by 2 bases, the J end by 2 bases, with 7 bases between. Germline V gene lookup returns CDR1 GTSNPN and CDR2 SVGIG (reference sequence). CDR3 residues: CAWSPGGNQPQHF. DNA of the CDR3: TGTGCCTGGAGTCCAGGGGGCAATCAGCCCCAGCATTTT.

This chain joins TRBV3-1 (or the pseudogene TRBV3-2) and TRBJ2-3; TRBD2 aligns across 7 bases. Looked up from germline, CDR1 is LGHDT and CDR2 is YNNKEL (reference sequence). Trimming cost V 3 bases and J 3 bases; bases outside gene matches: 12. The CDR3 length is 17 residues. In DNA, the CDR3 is TGTGCCAGCAGCCAGGTCACCGGGACGGGGGGTACAGATACGCAGTATTTT. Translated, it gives CASSQVTGTGGTDTQYF.

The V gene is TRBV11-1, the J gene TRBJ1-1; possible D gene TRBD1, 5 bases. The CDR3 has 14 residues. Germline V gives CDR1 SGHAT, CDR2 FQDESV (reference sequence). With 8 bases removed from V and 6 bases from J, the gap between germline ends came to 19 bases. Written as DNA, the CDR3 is TGTGCCAGCGGAGGGGCACAGTCGCGGGCTGAAGCTTTCTTT. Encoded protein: CASGGAQSRAEAFF. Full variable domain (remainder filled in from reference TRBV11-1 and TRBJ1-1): EAEVAQSPRYKITEKSQAVAFWCDPISGHATLYWYRQILGQGPELLVQFQDESVVDDSQLPKDRFSAERLKGVDSTLKIQPAELGDSAMYLCASGGAQSRAEAFFGQGTRLTVV.

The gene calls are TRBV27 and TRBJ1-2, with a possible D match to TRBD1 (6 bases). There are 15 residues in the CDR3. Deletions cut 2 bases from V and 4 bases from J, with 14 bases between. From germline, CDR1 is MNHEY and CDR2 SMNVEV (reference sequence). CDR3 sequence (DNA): TGTGCCAGCAGTTTAAGGGGGGGGTCCTTCTATGGCTACACCTTC. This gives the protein CASSLRGGSFYGYTF.

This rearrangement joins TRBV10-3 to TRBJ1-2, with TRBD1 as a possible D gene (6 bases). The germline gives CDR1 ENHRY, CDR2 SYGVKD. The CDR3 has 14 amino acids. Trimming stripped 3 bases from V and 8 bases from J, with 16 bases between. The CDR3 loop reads CAISDRDTHGGYTF. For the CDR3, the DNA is TGTGCCATCAGTGATAGGGACACTCACGGAGGCTACACCTTC.

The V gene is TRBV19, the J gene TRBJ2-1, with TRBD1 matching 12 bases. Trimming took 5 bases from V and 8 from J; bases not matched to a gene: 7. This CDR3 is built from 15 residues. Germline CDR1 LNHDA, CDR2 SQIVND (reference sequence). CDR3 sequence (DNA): TGTGCCAGTAGTCCGGGACAGGGGGCTTTCGATGAGCAGTTCTTC. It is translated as CASSPGQGAFDEQFF.

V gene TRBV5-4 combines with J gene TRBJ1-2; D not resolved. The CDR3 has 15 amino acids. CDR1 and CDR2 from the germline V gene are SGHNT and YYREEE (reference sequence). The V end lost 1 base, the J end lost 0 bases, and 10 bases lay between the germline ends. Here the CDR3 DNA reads TGTGCCAGCAGCTTGAGTCGCGGGACTAACTATGGCTACACCTTC. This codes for CASSLSRGTNYGYTF.

This CDR3 reads CASSRDRDYGYTF. The DNA for the CDR3 is TGTGCCAGCAGCCGGGACAGGGACTATGGCTACACCTTC. The J gene is TRBJ1-2, the V gene TRBV5-8, with 9 bases that match TRBD1. Germline-derived CDR1 and CDR2 are SGHTS and YDEGEE. The CDR3 length is 13 residues. Trimming cost V 4 bases and J 3 bases; bases outside gene matches: 1.

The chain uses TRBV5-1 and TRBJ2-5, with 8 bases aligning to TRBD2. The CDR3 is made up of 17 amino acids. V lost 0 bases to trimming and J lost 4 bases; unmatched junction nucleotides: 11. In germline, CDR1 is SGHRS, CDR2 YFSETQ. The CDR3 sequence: CASSLEVTGGVGETQYF. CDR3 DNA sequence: TGCGCCAGCAGCTTGGAAGTTACCGGGGGGGTTGGAGAGACCCAGTACTTC.

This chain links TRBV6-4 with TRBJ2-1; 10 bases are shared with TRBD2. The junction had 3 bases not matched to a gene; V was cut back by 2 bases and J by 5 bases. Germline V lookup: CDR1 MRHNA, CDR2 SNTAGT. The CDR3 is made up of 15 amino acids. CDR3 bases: TGTGCCAGCAGTGACAGGACTAGCGGCAACAATGAGCAGTTCTTC. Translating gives CASSDRTSGNNEQFF.

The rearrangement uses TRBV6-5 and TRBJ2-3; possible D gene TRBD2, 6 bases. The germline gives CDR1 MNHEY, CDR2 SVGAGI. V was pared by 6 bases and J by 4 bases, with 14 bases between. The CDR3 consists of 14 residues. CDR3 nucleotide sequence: TGTGCCAGCAGCTACACGGGAGCAGCAGATACGCAGTATTTT. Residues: CASSYTGAADTQYF.

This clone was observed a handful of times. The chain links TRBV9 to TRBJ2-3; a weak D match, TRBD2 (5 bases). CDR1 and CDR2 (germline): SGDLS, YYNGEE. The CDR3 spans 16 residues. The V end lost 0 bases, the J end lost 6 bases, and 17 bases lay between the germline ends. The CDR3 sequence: CASSVATGENGDTQYF. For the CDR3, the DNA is TGTGCCAGCAGCGTAGCTACTGGGGAGAACGGTGATACGCAGTATTTT.

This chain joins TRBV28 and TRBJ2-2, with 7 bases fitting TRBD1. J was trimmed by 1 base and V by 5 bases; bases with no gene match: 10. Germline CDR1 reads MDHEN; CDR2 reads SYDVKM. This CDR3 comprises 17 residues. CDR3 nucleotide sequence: TGTGCCAGCAGTCTACTGGGGACAGCTGGGAACACCGGGGAGCTGTTTTTT. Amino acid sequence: CASSLLGTAGNTGELFF.